The 9 T cell receptor beta chains in this list originate from one sample, sequenced in a study of chemoradiotherapy in HPV16-positive cancers. Libraries were prepared by immunoSEQ multiplex PCR; TCRdb keeps only in-frame clonotypes and omits some of them. The table includes about 5,100 clones, 70% to 80% detected once. Material: tumor tissue, obtained from a patient who underwent chemoradiotherapy. These receptor sequences come from a human donor with HPV-associated anogenital cancer.

CDR3 in DNA: TGTGCCAGCAGCGTAGGACCGGGTAATAGCTACACCTTC. This translates into CASSVGPGNSYTF. This rearrangement joins TRBV9 to TRBJ1-2; D remains unclear. Germline V gene sequence: CDR1 SGDLS, CDR2 YYNGEE. The V end lost 0 bases, the J end lost 9 bases, and 12 bases lay between the germline ends. The CDR3 is 13 amino acids.

This clone has just a few counts. The chain links TRBV19 to TRBJ1-4; weak D call: TRBD1 (5 bases). Between the trimmed V and J ends, which lost 3 bases and 7 bases, there was a span of 18 bases. This CDR3 comprises 16 residues. Germline V gene lookup returns CDR1 LNHDA and CDR2 SQIVND (reference sequence). DNA of the CDR3: TGTGCCAGTAGTATTTACAGACAGAGATCTACTGAAAAACTGTTTTTT. Translated: CASSIYRQRSTEKLFF.

This chain links TRBV11-2 with TRBJ2-3; 9 nucleotides line up with TRBD2. CDR1 is SGHAT, CDR2 FQNNGV, per germline. The CDR3 runs to 15 residues. Unmatched junction bases numbered 4, after V lost 5 bases and J lost 1 base. Written as DNA, the CDR3 is TGTGCCAGCAGCACCTGGACTAGCGGCACAGATACGCAGTATTTT. Protein: CASSTWTSGTDTQYF.

The rearrangement joins TRBV7-9 to TRBJ2-3; no reliable D call. With 2 bases removed from V and 6 bases from J, the gap between germline ends came to 6 bases. The CDR3 is 12 residues long. From germline, CDR1 is SEHNR and CDR2 FQNEAQ (reference sequence). DNA for the CDR3: TGTGCCAGCAGCTTATTAGGGGATACGCAGTATTTT. Amino acids: CASSLLGDTQYF.

The chain recombines TRBV18 with TRBJ2-1; 7 bases agree with TRBD1. V dropped 10 bases and J dropped 4; count of bases not matched to a gene: 16. CDR1 and CDR2 from the germline V gene are KGHSH and LQKENI. This CDR3 comprises 16 residues. CDR3 coding DNA: TGTGCCACTACCACGCGAACAGGGGTGTTGTACAATGAGCAGTTCTTC. Protein product: CATTTRTGVLYNEQFF.

This clone was seen just once. V usage is TRBV10-3 and J usage is TRBJ2-2, with D tentatively TRBD2 (5 bases). The CDR3 runs 13 residues. V lost 9 bases and J lost 1, with 9 bases in between. CDR1 is ENHRY and CDR2 is SYGVKD in the germline V gene. The CDR3 sequence: CAMDSQNTGELFF. The CDR3, as DNA: TGTGCCATGGACTCACAGAACACCGGGGAGCTGTTTTTT.

This chain links TRBV13 with TRBJ2-2, with 8 bases lining up with TRBD2. The CDR3 covers 16 residues. With 5 bases clipped from V and 0 bases from J, the junction kept 5 bases outside the gene matches. Germline V gene sequence: CDR1 PRHDT, CDR2 FYEKMQ (reference sequence). CDR3 protein: CASSPGTSANTGELFF. The CDR3 nucleotides read TGTGCCAGCAGCCCAGGGACTAGTGCGAACACCGGGGAGCTGTTTTTT.

The chain joins TRBV5-1 to TRBJ2-7; 8 nucleotides line up with TRBD2. The CDR3 has 15 residues. V shed 1 base and J 6 bases; nucleotides not matched to a gene: 9. CDR1 SGHRS and CDR2 YFSETQ come from the germline V gene. The CDR3 here is CASSLSSGGPSEQYF. The CDR3 DNA sequence: TGCGCCAGCAGCTTGTCGTCGGGAGGGCCCTCCGAGCAGTACTTC.

The chain uses TRBV30 and TRBJ1-5, with TRBD1 matching 12 bases. The junction had 6 bases not matched to a gene; V was cut back by 3 bases and J by 3 bases. The CDR3 covers 16 residues. Germline CDR1 reads GTSNPN; CDR2 reads SVGIG (reference sequence). The CDR3 protein is CAWSGTGGAHNQPQHF. The CDR3 DNA is TGTGCCTGGAGCGGGACAGGGGGCGCGCACAATCAGCCCCAGCATTTT.